The clone carrying this T cell receptor beta chain was seen a few times. This sample was taken from a study of T cells in Graves' hyperthyroidism and ophthalmopathy. It was RNA transcripts that yielded the amplified TCR beta CDR3 regions. TCR CDR3 underwent first-round RT-PCR with the HTBI primer set. TCRdb reanalysed the multiplex PCR reads using MiXCR and keeps one entry per CDR3 protein. The sample lists fewer than 650,000 distinct CDR3 sequences, approximately 49% seen once, with about 40% in the top ten. Diagnoses used clinical symptoms, serum thyroxine and TRAb, thyroid ultrasound and orbital computed tomography. The material sequenced was peripheral blood or thyroid tissue (not recorded which). This receptor was identified in an adult woman with Graves' disease, either hyperthyroidism or ophthalmopathy (not recorded which).

CDR3 nucleotide sequence: TGTGCCAGCAGTGAGATCGGTCCCTACGAGCAGTACTTC. As protein: CASSEIGPYEQYF. The chain recombines TRBV6-1 with TRBJ2-7; no reliable D call. Between the trimmed V and J ends, which lost 3 bases and 2 bases, there was a span of 8 bases. The germline gives CDR1 MNHNS, CDR2 SASEGT. The length of the CDR3 is 13 residues.